This T cell receptor beta chain was obtained from a study of OX40 agonist ivuxolimab in advanced cancers. Study context: Previous treatment with anti-PD-1, anti-PD-L1 or anti-CTLA-4 therapy was allowed; under 50% had received some.

With regard to this clone: Its antigen is unidentified.

Study-level results: At 0.1 to 3.0 mg/kg and by week 6, clonal expansion occurred in CD4+ and CD8+ blood T cells.

V was pared by 5 bases and J by 7 bases, with 12 bases between. Germline CDR1 is SGHTA and CDR2 is FQGNSA. The CDR3 is 13 amino acids. Measured with immunoSEQ multiplex PCR; TCRdb has only the in-frame clones, and not every one. The table has around 75,000 clones, about 90% seen once. This chain joins TRBV7-2 and TRBJ2-1, with a tentative D call TRBD1 (7 bases). Sequences were derived from CD4+ or CD8+ T cells sorted from blood, sampled in a trial of the OX40 agonist ivuxolimab. The source is an adult with an advanced solid tumor such as melanoma, head and neck, liver or kidney cancer. As DNA, the CDR3 is TGTGCCAGCAGCCTACCAGGGGGGAATGAGCAGTTCTTC. Translating gives CASSLPGGNEQFF.